Described below is a single TCR beta chain sequence and its context. The antigen remains unidentified. The sample comes from a study of cytomegalovirus exposure and HLA in healthy donors. 13 Jbeta primers and 60 Vbeta primers were used for the PCR. Assay: immunoSEQ multiplex PCR; the TCRdb copy retains only in-frame clones and omits some. The sample has 150,000 to 200,000 clones. Study-wide results and caveats: Later work showed greater clonal expansion in HLA-associated TCR beta chains than in equally common others. What was likely a sequencing artifact was a cluster of highly shared sequence variants.

The length of the CDR3 is 14 residues. The V segment lost 7 bases and the J segment 5 bases; nucleotides outside the gene matches: 8. Germline CDR1 reads SGHNT; CDR2 reads YYREEE (reference sequence). This TCR was recovered from a man aged 30-40 years in good health and CMV-seronegative. The source material was PBMCs. J is TRBJ1-1 and V is TRBV5-4, with 10 bases lining up with TRBD1. DNA for the CDR3: TGTGCCAGCGGCCAAGACAGGGGGCTTACTGAAGCTTTCTTT. Protein product: CASGQDRGLTEAFF.